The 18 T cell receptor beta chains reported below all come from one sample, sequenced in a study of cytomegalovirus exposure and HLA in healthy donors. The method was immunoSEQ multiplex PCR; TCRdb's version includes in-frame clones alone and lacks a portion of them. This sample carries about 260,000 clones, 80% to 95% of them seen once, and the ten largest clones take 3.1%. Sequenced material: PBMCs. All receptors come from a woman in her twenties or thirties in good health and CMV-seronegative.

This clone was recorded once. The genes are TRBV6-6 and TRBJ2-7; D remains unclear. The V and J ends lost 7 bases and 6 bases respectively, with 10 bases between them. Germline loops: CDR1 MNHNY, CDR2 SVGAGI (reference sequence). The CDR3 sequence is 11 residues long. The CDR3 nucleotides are TGTGCCAGCAATTCCGGTATCGAGCAGTACTTC. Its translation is CASNSGIEQYF.

The CDR3 spells CASSQRRLAGGGTDTQYF. In DNA, the CDR3 is TGTGCCAGCAGCCAAAGGCGACTAGCGGGAGGAGGGACAGATACGCAGTATTTT. The rearrangement uses TRBV4-2 and TRBJ2-3, with TRBD2 identical over 13 bases. This CDR3 has 18 amino acids. Per germline, CDR1 LGHNA and CDR2 YNFKEQ. V lost 2 bases and J lost 3; bases outside the gene matches: 8.

The CDR3: CASSPRQGVSSYEQYF. The CDR3 region has the DNA TGTGCCAGCAGCCCCCGACAGGGGGTTAGCTCCTACGAGCAGTACTTC. The gene calls are TRBV14 and TRBJ2-7; 9 nucleotides agree with TRBD1. The CDR3 sequence is 16 residues long. The germline CDR1 and CDR2 sequences are SGHDN and FVKESK. J lost 0 bases, V lost 4 bases, and 7 bases had no gene match.

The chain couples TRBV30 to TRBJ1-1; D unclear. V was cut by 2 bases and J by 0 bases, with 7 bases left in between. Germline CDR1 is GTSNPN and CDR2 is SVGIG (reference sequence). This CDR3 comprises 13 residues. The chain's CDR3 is CAWSSQMNTEAFF. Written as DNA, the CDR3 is TGTGCCTGGAGTTCACAGATGAACACTGAAGCTTTCTTT.

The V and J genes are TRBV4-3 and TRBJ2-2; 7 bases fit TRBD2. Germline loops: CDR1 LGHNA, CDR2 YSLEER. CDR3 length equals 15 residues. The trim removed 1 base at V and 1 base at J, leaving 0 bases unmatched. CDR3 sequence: CASSQGEGNTGELFF. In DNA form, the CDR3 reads TGCGCCAGCAGCCAAGGGGAGGGGAACACCGGGGAGCTGTTTTTT.

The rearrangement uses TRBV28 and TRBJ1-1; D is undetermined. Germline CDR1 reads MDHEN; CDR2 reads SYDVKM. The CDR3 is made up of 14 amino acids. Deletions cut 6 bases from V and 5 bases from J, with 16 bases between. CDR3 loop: CASSARGRTTEAFF. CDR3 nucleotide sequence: TGTGCCAGCAGCGCACGGGGAAGGACGACTGAAGCTTTCTTT. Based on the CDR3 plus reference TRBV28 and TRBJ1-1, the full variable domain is DVKVTQSSRYLVKRTGEKVFLECVQDMDHENMFWYRQDPGLGLRLIYFSYDVKMKEKGDIPEGYSVSREKKERFSLILESASTNQTSMYLCASSARGRTTEAFFGQGTRLTVV.

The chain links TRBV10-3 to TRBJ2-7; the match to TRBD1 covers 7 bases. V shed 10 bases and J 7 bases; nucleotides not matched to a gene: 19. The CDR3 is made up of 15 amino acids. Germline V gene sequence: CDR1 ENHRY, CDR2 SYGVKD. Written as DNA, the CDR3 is TGTGCCACCTCCCGGTTAGGGGGCGCAGAAGGAGAGCAGTACTTC. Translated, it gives CATSRLGGAEGEQYF.

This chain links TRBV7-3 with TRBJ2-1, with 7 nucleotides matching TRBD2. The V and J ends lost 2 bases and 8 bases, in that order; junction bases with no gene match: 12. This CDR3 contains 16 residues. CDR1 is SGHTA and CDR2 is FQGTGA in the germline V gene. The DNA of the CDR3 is TGTGCCAGCAGCTTATTGGGTCTAGCGGTTGGCGATGAGCAGTTCTTC. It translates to CASSLLGLAVGDEQFF.

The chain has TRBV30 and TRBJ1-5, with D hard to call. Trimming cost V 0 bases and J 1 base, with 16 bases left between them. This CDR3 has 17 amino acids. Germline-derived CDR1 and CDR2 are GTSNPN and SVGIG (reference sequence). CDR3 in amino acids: CAWSVARLPFSNQPQHF. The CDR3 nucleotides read TGTGCCTGGAGTGTTGCGAGGCTCCCGTTCAGCAATCAGCCCCAGCATTTT.

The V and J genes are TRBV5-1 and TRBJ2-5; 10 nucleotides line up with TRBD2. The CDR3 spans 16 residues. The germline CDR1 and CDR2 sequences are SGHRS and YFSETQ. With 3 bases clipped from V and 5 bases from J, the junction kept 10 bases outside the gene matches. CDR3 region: CASSSGEREGRETQYF. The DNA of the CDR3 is TGCGCCAGCAGCTCTGGCGAGCGGGAGGGCCGGGAGACCCAGTACTTC.

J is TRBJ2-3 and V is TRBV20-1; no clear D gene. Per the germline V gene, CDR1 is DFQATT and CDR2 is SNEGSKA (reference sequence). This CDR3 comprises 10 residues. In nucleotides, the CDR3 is TGCACTCCCCCCACAGATACGCAGTATTTT. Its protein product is CTPPTDTQYF.

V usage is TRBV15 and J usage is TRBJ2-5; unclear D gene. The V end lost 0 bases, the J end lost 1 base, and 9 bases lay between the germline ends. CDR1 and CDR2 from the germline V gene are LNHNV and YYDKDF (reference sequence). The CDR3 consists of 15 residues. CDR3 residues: CATSRDRVTQETQYF. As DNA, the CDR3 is TGTGCCACCAGCAGAGATCGGGTAACCCAAGAGACCCAGTACTTC. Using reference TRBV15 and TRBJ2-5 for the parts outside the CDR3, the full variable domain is DAMVIQNPRYQVTQFGKPVTLSCSQTLNHNVMYWYQQKSSQAPKLLFHYYDKDFNNEADTPDNFQSRRPNTSFCFLDIRSPGLGDTAMYLCATSRDRVTQETQYFGPGTRLLVL.

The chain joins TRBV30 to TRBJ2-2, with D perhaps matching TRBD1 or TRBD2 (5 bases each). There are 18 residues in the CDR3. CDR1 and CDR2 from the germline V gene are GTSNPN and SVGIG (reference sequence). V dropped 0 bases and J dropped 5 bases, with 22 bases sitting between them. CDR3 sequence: CAWSVAPTAYLATGELFF. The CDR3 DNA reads TGTGCCTGGAGTGTCGCTCCGACAGCCTATCTAGCTACCGGGGAGCTGTTTTTT.

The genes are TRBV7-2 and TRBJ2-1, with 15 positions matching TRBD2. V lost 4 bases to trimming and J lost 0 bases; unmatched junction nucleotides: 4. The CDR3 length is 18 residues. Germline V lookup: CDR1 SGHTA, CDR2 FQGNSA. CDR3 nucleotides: TGTGCCAGCAGCTCCTGGACTAGCGGGAGGGGCTCCTACAATGAGCAGTTCTTC. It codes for CASSSWTSGRGSYNEQFF.

DNA of the CDR3: TGTGCCAGCAGTTACTCGACTAGCGGGAGGACAGATACGCAGTATTTT. It codes for CASSYSTSGRTDTQYF. The chain links TRBV6-6 to TRBJ2-3; 13 nucleotides agree with TRBD2. This CDR3 comprises 16 residues. V shed 0 bases and J 3 bases; nucleotides not matched to a gene: 0. Per the germline V gene, CDR1 is MNHNY and CDR2 is SVGAGI (reference sequence).

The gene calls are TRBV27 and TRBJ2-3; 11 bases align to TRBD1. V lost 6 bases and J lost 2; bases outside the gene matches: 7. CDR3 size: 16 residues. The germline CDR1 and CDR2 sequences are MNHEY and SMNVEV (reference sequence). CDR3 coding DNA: TGTGCCAGCAGCCCCGGGACAGGGGGGTTCACAGATACGCAGTATTTT. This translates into CASSPGTGGFTDTQYF.

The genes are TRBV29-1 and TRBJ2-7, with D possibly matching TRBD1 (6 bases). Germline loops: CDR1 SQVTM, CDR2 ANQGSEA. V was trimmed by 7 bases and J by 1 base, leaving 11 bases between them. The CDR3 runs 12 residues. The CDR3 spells CSALGQSYEQYF. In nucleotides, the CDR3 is TGCAGCGCCCTAGGACAGTCCTACGAGCAGTACTTC.

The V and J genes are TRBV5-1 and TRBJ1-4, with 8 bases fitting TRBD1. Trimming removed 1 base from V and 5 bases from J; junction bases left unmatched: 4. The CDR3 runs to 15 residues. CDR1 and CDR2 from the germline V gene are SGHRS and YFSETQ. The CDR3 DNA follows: TGCGCCAGCAGCTTGCCGGACAGGGTAAATGAAAAACTGTTTTTT. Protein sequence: CASSLPDRVNEKLFF.